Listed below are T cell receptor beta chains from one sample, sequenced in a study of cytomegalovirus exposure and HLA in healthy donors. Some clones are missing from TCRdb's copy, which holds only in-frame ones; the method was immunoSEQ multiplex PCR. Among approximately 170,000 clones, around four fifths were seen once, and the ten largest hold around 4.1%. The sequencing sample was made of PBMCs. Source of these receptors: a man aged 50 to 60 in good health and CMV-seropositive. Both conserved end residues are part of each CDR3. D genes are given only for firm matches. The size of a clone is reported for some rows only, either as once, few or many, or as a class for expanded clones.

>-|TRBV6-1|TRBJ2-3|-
TGTGCCAGCAGTGATTTCGGTGGAGTGCGGACAGATACGCAGTATTTT
CASSDFGGVRTDTQYF
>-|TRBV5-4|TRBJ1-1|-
TGTGCCAGCAGCTTGAATCCGGGACACAAGAACACTGAAGCTTTCTTT
CASSLNPGHKNTEAFF
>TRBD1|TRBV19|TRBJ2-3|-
TGTGCCAGTAGACGGGGACAGGGTGACACAGATACGCAGTATTTT
CASRRGQGDTDTQYF
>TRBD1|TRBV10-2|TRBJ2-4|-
TGCGCCAGCAGTGAGTCCGGGACAGGGCCCTCTTCCAAAAACATTCAGTACTTC
CASSESGTGPSSKNIQYF
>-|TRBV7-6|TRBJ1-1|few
TGTGCCAGCAGCGCGGGGCTAGAGAACACTGAAGCTTTCTTT
CASSAGLENTEAFF
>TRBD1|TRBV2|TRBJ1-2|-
TGTGCCAGCAGGACAGGGGCGGATGCACTTAACTATGGCTACACCTTC
CASRTGADALNYGYTF
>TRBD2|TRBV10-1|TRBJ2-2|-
TGCGCCAGCGGGGGTCTAGCGGGGCGATCGAACACCGGGGAGCTGTTTTTT
CASGGLAGRSNTGELFF
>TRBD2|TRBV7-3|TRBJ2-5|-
TGTGCCAGCAGCTTAATTGCGGGGGGCCAAGAGACCCAGTACTTC
CASSLIAGGQETQYF
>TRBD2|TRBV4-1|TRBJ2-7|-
TGCGCCAGCAGCCTCCACGGGCCTACTAGCGGGAAGAACGAGCAGTACTTC
CASSLHGPTSGKNEQYF
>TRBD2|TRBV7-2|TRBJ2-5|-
TGTGCCAGCAGCCCAAGGGGGACTAGCGGGGGACGGGGGACCCAGTACTTC
CASSPRGTSGGRGTQYF
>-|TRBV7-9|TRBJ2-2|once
TGTTCCAGCAGCTTAGCCGGGGAGATCACCGGGGAGCTGTTTTTT
CSSSLAGEITGELFF
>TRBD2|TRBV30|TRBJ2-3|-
TGTGCCTCGGGAAAGACCGGGACTAGCGGGTCAGATACGCAGTATTTT
CASGKTGTSGSDTQYF
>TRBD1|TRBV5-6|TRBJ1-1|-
TGTGCCAGCATAGGAACAGGGGGCGCCACTGAAGCTTTCTTT
CASIGTGGATEAFF
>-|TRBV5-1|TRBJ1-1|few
TGCGCCAGCAGCTTGGCCGGCGGGAACACTGAAGCTTTCTTT
CASSLAGGNTEAFF
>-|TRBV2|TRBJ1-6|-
TGTGCCAGCAGCTTAGAGAGCTCCTATAATTCACCCCTCCACTTT
CASSLESSYNSPLHF
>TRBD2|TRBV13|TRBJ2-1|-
TGTGCCAGCAGCTTAGGCGGCCGGGAGGGCCCCAATGAGCAGTTCTTC
CASSLGGREGPNEQFF
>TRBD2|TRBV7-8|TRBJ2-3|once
TGTGCCAGCAGCTTATTCGGGACTAGACGAACAGATACGCAGTATTTT
CASSLFGTRRTDTQYF
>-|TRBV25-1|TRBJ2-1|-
TGTGCCAGCAGTGATCCTGACAGATACAATGAGCAGTTCTTC
CASSDPDRYNEQFF
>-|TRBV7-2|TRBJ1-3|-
TGTGCCAGCAGCCTAAGCTCTGGAAACACCATATATTTT
CASSLSSGNTIYF
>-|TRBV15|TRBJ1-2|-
TGTGCCACCAGCAGAGATTTGGTCGGAGATCTCTATGGCTACACCTTC
CATSRDLVGDLYGYTF
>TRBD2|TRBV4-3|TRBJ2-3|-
TGCGCCAGCAGCCAAGGCCTAGCGGGGGGGCCCGGCACAGATACGCAGTATTTT
CASSQGLAGGPGTDTQYF
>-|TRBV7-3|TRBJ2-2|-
TGTGCCAGCAGCTTCATAAGGGGCGGAAAGGCCGGGGAGCTGTTTTTT
CASSFIRGGKAGELFF
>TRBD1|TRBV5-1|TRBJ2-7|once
TGCGCCAGCAGCTCTGGCGGACAGGGGGCGACCGAGCAGTACTTC
CASSSGGQGATEQYF
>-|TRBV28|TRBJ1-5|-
TGTGCCAGCACGGGGGGCAATCAGCCCCAGCATTTT
CASTGGNQPQHF
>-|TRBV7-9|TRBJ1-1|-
TGTGCCAGCAGCTTGGTGGGGGGATTGAACACTGAAGCTTTCTTT
CASSLVGGLNTEAFF
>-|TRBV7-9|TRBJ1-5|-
TGTGCCAGCAGCTTATCGGGGGGGAGCAATCAGCCCCAGCATTTT
CASSLSGGSNQPQHF
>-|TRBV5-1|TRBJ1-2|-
TGCGCCAGCAGCTTTGAGACTGCATATGGCTACACCTTC
CASSFETAYGYTF
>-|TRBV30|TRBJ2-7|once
TGTGCCTGGAAACGACAGGAGAGATCTTCCGAGCAGTACTTC
CAWKRQERSSEQYF
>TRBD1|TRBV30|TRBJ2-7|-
TGTGCCTGGAAGGGGACAGGCTCGGGGGAGCAGTACTTC
CAWKGTGSGEQYF